The 32 T cell receptor beta chains in this list originate from one sample, sequenced in a study of cytomegalovirus exposure and HLA in healthy donors. With 60 Vbeta and 13 Jbeta primers, the PCR was carried out. The repertoire was sequenced with immunoSEQ multiplex PCR; TCRdb's copy has only in-frame clones and lacks some. The sample records under 200,000 clones, about 78% being singletons. Sequencing used PBMCs. The source of these receptors is a middle-aged man in good health and CMV-seronegative.

This clone was seen a few times. The J gene is TRBJ2-5, the V gene TRBV4-1; TRBD2 matches 12 bases. CDR1 and CDR2 from the germline V gene are MGHRA and YSYEKL. The J segment lost 5 bases and the V segment lost 0 bases, leaving 7 bases of the junction unmatched. CDR3 length equals 17 residues. CDR3 loop: CASSQDPTSGRRETQYF. DNA for the CDR3: TGCGCCAGCAGCCAAGATCCCACTAGCGGGAGGCGGGAGACCCAGTACTTC.

The chain links TRBV7-9 to TRBJ2-3; 9 nucleotides agree with TRBD2. CDR1 and CDR2 (germline): SEHNR, FQNEAQ (reference sequence). The V segment lost 4 bases and the J segment 0 bases; nucleotides outside the gene matches: 11. CDR3 length equals 18 residues. This CDR3 is CASSSSVGLAFSTDTQYF. The CDR3 nucleotides read TGTGCCAGCAGCTCTAGCGTCGGACTAGCGTTTAGCACAGATACGCAGTATTTT.

This clone was detected a few times. The chain employs TRBV7-2 and TRBJ2-3; 8 nucleotides align to TRBD1. The germline CDR1 and CDR2 sequences are SGHTA and FQGNSA. CDR3 length: 13 amino acids. The V segment lost 5 bases and the J segment 4 bases; nucleotides outside the gene matches: 2. CDR3 DNA: TGTGCCAGCAGCGCACAGGGGGCAGATACGCAGTATTTT. Residues: CASSAQGADTQYF.

The chain carries TRBV13 and TRBJ2-7; TRBD2 might be the D (5 bases). Germline CDR1 is PRHDT and CDR2 is FYEKMQ (reference sequence). V was trimmed by 5 bases and J by 3 bases, leaving 17 bases between them. The CDR3 runs to 15 residues. CDR3 protein: CASSPGLPSFYEQYF. The CDR3 DNA reads as TGTGCCAGCAGCCCTGGACTTCCATCGTTCTACGAGCAGTACTTC.

This clone was seen just once. The CDR3 sequence is CASSSDGLASYEQYF. CDR3 sequence (DNA): TGTGCCAGTAGTTCTGACGGACTAGCGAGCTACGAGCAGTACTTC. V gene TRBV19 combines with J gene TRBJ2-7; 9 bases agree with TRBD2. CDR3 length: 15 amino acids. Per germline, CDR1 LNHDA and CDR2 SQIVND (reference sequence). V lost 5 bases, J lost 3 bases, and 8 bases stayed unmatched.

This clone was picked up a small number of times. The chain employs TRBV5-1 and TRBJ1-1, with D uncertain. The germline V gene has CDR1 SGHRS and CDR2 YFSETQ. CDR3 length: 14 residues. The V and J ends lost 2 bases and 1 base respectively, with 9 bases between them. This CDR3 reads CASSLASENTEAFF. CDR3 bases: TGCGCCAGCAGCTTAGCAAGTGAGAACACTGAAGCTTTCTTT.

This CDR3 reads CASSPYSGTSGSYEQYF. CDR3 in DNA: TGCGCCAGCAGCCCCTATTCTGGGACTAGCGGTTCCTACGAGCAGTACTTC. The J gene is TRBJ2-7, the V gene TRBV5-1; 11 bases are shared with TRBD2. Germline values: CDR1 SGHRS, CDR2 YFSETQ. The ends lost 4 bases at V and 1 base at J; junction bases unmatched: 10. The length of the CDR3 is 17 residues.

The CDR3 bases are TGTGCCAGCAGCCCACGACAGGGACTTGAAAAACTGTTTTTT. Amino acids: CASSPRQGLEKLFF. The chain employs TRBV6-6 and TRBJ1-4; 7 positions match TRBD1. CDR1 is MNHNY and CDR2 is SVGAGI in the germline V gene (reference sequence). V lost 6 bases and J lost 7; bases outside the gene matches: 8. The CDR3 runs 14 residues.

V usage is TRBV30 and J usage is TRBJ1-4; no clear D gene. The CDR3 spans 11 residues. V lost 2 bases, J lost 8 bases, and 6 bases lay in between. The germline V gene has CDR1 GTSNPN and CDR2 SVGIG (reference sequence). This CDR3 reads CAWSSREKLFF. Written as DNA, the CDR3 is TGTGCCTGGAGTTCTCGGGAAAAACTGTTTTTT.

The genes are TRBV29-1 and TRBJ2-7; D gene unclear. Germline lookup yields CDR1 SQVTM and CDR2 ANQGSEA. The CDR3 length is 12 residues. V dropped 6 bases and J dropped 4 bases, with 13 bases sitting between them. The CDR3 DNA follows: TGCAGCGTCCACGACGGAGTATACGAGCAGTACTTC. Amino acid sequence: CSVHDGVYEQYF.

The chain couples TRBV2 to TRBJ1-2; TRBD1 matches 7 bases. Per germline, CDR1 SNHLY and CDR2 FYNNEI. Losses at the gene ends were 5 bases for V and 8 bases for J; bases not matched to a gene: 8. There are 13 residues in the CDR3. The chain's CDR3 is CASSLTGARGYTF. The CDR3 DNA reads as TGTGCCAGCAGTTTAACAGGGGCTCGGGGCTACACCTTC. The full variable domain, in which reference TRBV2 and TRBJ1-2 provide the parts outside the CDR3, is EPEVTQTPSHQVTQMGQEVILRCVPISNHLYFYWYRQILGQKVEFLVSFYNNEISEKSEIFDDQFSVERPDGSNFTLKIRSTKLEDSAMYFCASSLTGARGYTFGSGTRLTVV.

V gene TRBV18 combines with J gene TRBJ2-1; 9 bases are a match to TRBD1. This CDR3 has 16 amino acids. V gave up 3 bases and J gave up 4 bases; unmatched junction bases: 7. Looked up from germline, CDR1 is KGHSH and CDR2 is LQKENI. The CDR3 region is CASSPGTGIGYNEQFF. The CDR3 bases are TGTGCCAGCTCACCCGGGACAGGGATCGGTTACAATGAGCAGTTCTTC.

J is TRBJ1-2 and V is TRBV5-6; D perhaps matches TRBD1 (5 bases). The CDR3 is made up of 14 amino acids. CDR1 SGHDT and CDR2 YYEEEE come from the germline V gene. V was cut by 4 bases and J by 6 bases, with 16 bases left in between. The CDR3 reads CASSPIQGSHGYTF. Written as DNA, the CDR3 is TGTGCCAGCAGCCCTATTCAGGGAAGTCATGGCTACACCTTC.

J is TRBJ2-7 and V is TRBV7-2, with TRBD1 matching 10 bases. Unmatched junction bases numbered 10, after V lost 6 bases and J lost 8 bases. CDR3 length equals 14 residues. The germline CDR1 and CDR2 sequences are SGHTA and FQGNSA. The CDR3 reads CASSRDRGNPKQYF. The CDR3 nucleotides read TGTGCCAGCAGTCGGGACAGGGGAAATCCAAAGCAGTACTTC.

The chain couples TRBV7-9 to TRBJ1-5; D is undetermined. The V and J ends lost 1 base and 0 bases respectively, with 7 bases between them. Germline-derived CDR1 and CDR2 are SEHNR and FQNEAQ (reference sequence). This CDR3 comprises 15 residues. CDR3 DNA sequence: TGTGCCAGCAGCTTAGGAGGGATTAGCAATCAGCCCCAGCATTTT. It yields the protein CASSLGGISNQPQHF. The whole variable domain, remainder taken from reference TRBV7-9 and TRBJ1-5, is DTGVSQNPRHKITKRGQNVTFRCDPISEHNRLYWYRQTLGQGPEFLTYFQNEAQLEKSRLLSDRFSAERPKGSFSTLEIQRTEQGDSAMYLCASSLGGISNQPQHFGDGTRLSIL.

The chain uses TRBV23-1 and TRBJ1-1; D is perhaps TRBD1 (6 bases). TRBV23-1 is an open reading frame, and its role is uncertain. The CDR3 has 14 residues. V lost 3 bases and J lost 0, with 8 bases in between. The CDR3 sequence: CASSQTGLNTEAFF. For the CDR3, the DNA is TGCGCCAGCAGTCAGACAGGCCTGAACACTGAAGCTTTCTTT.

This clone came up once. This chain uses TRBV4-3 with TRBJ1-2; D uncertain. This CDR3 has 14 amino acids. Trimming removed 0 bases at V and 2 bases at J, with 7 bases between. Germline assignment: CDR1 LGHNA and CDR2 YSLEER. In DNA form, the CDR3 reads TGCGCCAGCAGCCAAGACTCAGGAAACTATGGCTACACCTTC. It yields the protein CASSQDSGNYGYTF.

The CDR3 loop is CAWTRPGGRVYEQFF. The CDR3 region has the DNA TGTGCCTGGACCCGCCCCGGCGGGAGGGTGTATGAGCAGTTCTTC. J is TRBJ2-1 and V is TRBV30; 9 bases are a match to TRBD2. The CDR3 consists of 15 residues. V shed 4 bases and J 8 bases; nucleotides not matched to a gene: 12. CDR1 GTSNPN and CDR2 SVGIG come from the germline V gene (reference sequence).

The chain links TRBV5-1 to TRBJ2-1; 7 bases agree with TRBD2. This CDR3 spans 14 amino acids. Germline trimming cut 5 bases from V and 0 bases from J; bases unmatched to any gene: 2. Germline V gene sequence: CDR1 SGHRS, CDR2 YFSETQ. In DNA form, the CDR3 reads TGCGCCAGCAGTGCGGGAGACTCCTACAATGAGCAGTTCTTC. Translated: CASSAGDSYNEQFF.

The chain couples TRBV4-3 to TRBJ2-7, with D maybe TRBD2 (6 bases). The CDR3 contains 15 residues. V was cut by 1 base and J by 3 bases, with 13 bases left in between. Looked up from germline, CDR1 is LGHNA and CDR2 is YSLEER. In nucleotides, the CDR3 is TGCGCCAGCAGCCAAGGCAGGTACGGGGGCTACGAGCAGTACTTC. It translates to CASSQGRYGGYEQYF.

This clone was detected once. This chain links TRBV4-1 with TRBJ2-7, with TRBD2 matching 8 bases. The CDR3 spans 15 residues. V lost 3 bases, J lost 5 bases, and 9 bases stayed unmatched. Germline V gene sequence: CDR1 MGHRA, CDR2 YSYEKL. CDR3 nucleotides: TGCGCCAGCAGCCAGGGCTCGGGAGGGTGGGACGAGCAGTACTTC. It is translated as CASSQGSGGWDEQYF.

The V and J genes are TRBV6-6 and TRBJ2-1; 9 positions match TRBD2. J was trimmed by 6 bases and V by 6 bases; bases with no gene match: 12. The CDR3 is 16 amino acids. The germline gives CDR1 MNHNY, CDR2 SVGAGI (reference sequence). In DNA form, the CDR3 reads TGTGCCAGCAGGATTAGCGGGGGTGGGGCCCGCAATGAGCAGTTCTTC. Amino acid sequence: CASRISGGGARNEQFF.

The chain recombines TRBV9 with TRBJ2-2, with D possibly being TRBD2 (5 bases). V lost 4 bases and J lost 5, with 12 bases in between. The CDR3 covers 14 residues. CDR1 and CDR2 from the germline V gene are SGDLS and YYNGEE. The CDR3 nucleotides read TGTGCCAGCAGCCCCCGGACTGCAACCGGGGAGCTGTTTTTT. Its protein product is CASSPRTATGELFF.

For this clone: The junction departs from the called germline gene at one end, perhaps through a read error. The gene calls are TRBV7-9 and TRBJ1-1; D possibly corresponds to TRBD1 (6 bases). There are 13 residues in the CDR3. Germline V gene sequence: CDR1 SEHNR, CDR2 FQNEAQ (reference sequence). The chain's CDR3 is CSSSSRGTTEAFF. CDR3 sequence (DNA): TGTTCCAGCAGTTCCAGGGGTACCACTGAAGCTTTCTTT.

The rearrangement uses TRBV5-6 and TRBJ2-1; 7 nucleotides agree with TRBD1. Germline V CDR1 and CDR2: SGHDT, YYEEEE. The CDR3 is 15 residues long. J was trimmed by 0 bases and V by 4 bases; bases with no gene match: 4. The CDR3 nucleotides read TGTGCCAGCAGCCAACAGGGGCGCTCCTACAATGAGCAGTTCTTC. This encodes CASSQQGRSYNEQFF.

The chain employs TRBV7-9 and TRBJ2-5, with TRBD1 as a possible D gene (6 bases). Trimming shortened V by 6 bases and J by 5 bases, and 13 bases separated the two germline ends. CDR1 is SEHNR and CDR2 is FQNEAQ in the germline V gene (reference sequence). The CDR3 is 13 amino acids. As DNA, the CDR3 is TGTGCCAGCAGTCCGAGGGGGTGGGAGACCCAGTACTTC. It codes for CASSPRGWETQYF. Complete variable domain (other parts from reference TRBV7-9 and TRBJ2-5): DTGVSQNPRHKITKRGQNVTFRCDPISEHNRLYWYRQTLGQGPEFLTYFQNEAQLEKSRLLSDRFSAERPKGSFSTLEIQRTEQGDSAMYLCASSPRGWETQYFGPGTRLLVL.

The genes are TRBV10-3 and TRBJ2-1, with 9 bases aligning to TRBD1. Germline CDR1 ENHRY, CDR2 SYGVKD. V was clipped by 3 bases and J by 7 bases; unmatched bases: 1. This CDR3 is 13 amino acids long. DNA for the CDR3: TGTGCCATCAGTGATGACAGGGGGAATGAGCAGTTCTTC. Translating gives CAISDDRGNEQFF.

At least ten counts were recorded for this clone. The chain employs TRBV5-4 and TRBJ2-1; D is unclear. The length of the CDR3 is 17 residues. CDR1 and CDR2 (germline): SGHNT, YYREEE (reference sequence). V was pared by 0 bases and J by 4 bases, with 17 bases between. The CDR3 protein is CASSLVPQSAKYNEQFF. In DNA form, the CDR3 reads TGTGCCAGCAGCTTGGTGCCCCAATCCGCTAAGTACAATGAGCAGTTCTTC.

Concerning this clone itself: At one boundary the junction diverges from the germline segment, which might be a read error. The V and J genes are TRBV7-9 and TRBJ1-2; no clear D gene. Germline V lookup: CDR1 SEHNR, CDR2 FQNEAQ (reference sequence). The CDR3 has 12 amino acids. CDR3 loop: CSSSSNLVGYTF. CDR3 bases: TGTTCCAGCAGCTCGAACCTAGTAGGCTACACCTTC.

V gene TRBV27 combines with J gene TRBJ1-2; a weak D match, TRBD1 (6 bases). V dropped 6 bases and J dropped 1 base, with 9 bases sitting between them. The CDR3 is made up of 13 amino acids. From germline, CDR1 is MNHEY and CDR2 SMNVEV (reference sequence). The CDR3, as DNA: TGTGCCAGCAGAAAAGGGGGTAACTATGGCTACACCTTC. Its translation is CASRKGGNYGYTF.

The chain combines TRBV9 with TRBJ2-1; 10 nucleotides line up with TRBD2. The germline V gene encodes CDR1 SGDLS and CDR2 YYNGEE. The V segment lost 3 bases and the J segment 0 bases; nucleotides outside the gene matches: 6. The CDR3 contains 17 residues. The CDR3 loop is CASSEPTSGHSYNEQFF. DNA for the CDR3: TGTGCCAGCAGCGAACCGACTAGCGGGCACTCCTACAATGAGCAGTTCTTC.

There are a few counts of this clone. The gene calls are TRBV18 and TRBJ2-7; D is perhaps TRBD2 (5 bases). The CDR3 extends over 13 amino acids. The germline V gene encodes CDR1 KGHSH and CDR2 LQKENI. Between the trimmed V and J ends, which lost 2 bases and 6 bases, there was a span of 11 bases. CDR3: CASSPTGVFEQYF. The CDR3 DNA reads TGTGCCAGCTCACCAACCGGGGTTTTCGAGCAGTACTTC.